The sequence of this T cell receptor beta chain was determined in a study of blood T cells in healthy people across ages. Sample-barcoded 5' priming and a J-beta primer mix drove a second PCR of roughly 7 to 11 cycles. Every sample returned 2.5 million or more CDR3-containing paired-end reads. Each CDR3 protein gets one entry after TCRdb re-called the 5' RACE reads with MiXCR. The table includes 1.8 million or so distinct CDR3 sequences, around 42% detected once. Regarding the study as a whole: Older age coincided with a roughly linear decline in TCR beta diversity per million T cells. Higher diversity and more naive CD4+ cells were features of long-lived donors, compared to aged donors.

The CDR3 runs to 14 residues. CDR1 MDHEN and CDR2 SYDVKM come from the germline V gene. A remark on this clonotype: What it recognizes is unknown.

The sequencing sample was made of blood. This TCR came from a human donor in good health. The rearrangement uses TRBV28 and TRBJ2-5; 7 nucleotides line up with TRBD1. The J call may not be correct, given that the DNA end is closer to TRBJ2-7. The CDR3 spells CASSIPTGPYEQYF. CDR3 DNA: TGTGCCAGCAGTATACCGACAGGGCCCTACGAGCAGTACTTC.